This TCR beta chain was observed in a study of control samples from healthy donors and cancer patients (dated by TCRdb to the early 2020s). As encoded in the germline V gene, CDR1 is ENHRY while CDR2 is SYGVKD. Inclusive of the bounding cysteine and phenylalanine, the CDR3 is 14 residues long. Here the CDR3 DNA is all that survives: 42 bases in frame from base 1. Trimmed from V: 8 bases; trimmed from J: 1 base; junction bases lacking a gene match: 1. This clone was found once. It lacks a known antigen. Per-base quality was not reported, and no clone a single base away is much larger than it. Libraries were constructed by the immunoSEQ multiplex PCR assay. TCRdb limited this immuneACCESS table to in-frame rearrangements with V and J called. A share of clones is missing; checked studies link under half to unresolved V genes, and the rest is unexplained. The sample contains roughly 150,000 clones, roughly 92% of them found a single time. Roughly 2.3% of the sample belongs to the ten largest clones.

The sequencing sample was made of blood. The receptor chain draws on TRBV10-3 and TRBJ2-2; 10 junctional bases match TRBD1. This receptor was taken from a man aged 45-60 years in good health. At the DNA level, the sequence is TGTGCCATCGGGGACAGGGGGAACACCGGGGAGCTGTTTTTT. It codes for CAIGDRGNTGELFF.